The present TCR beta chain was sequenced within a study of CD8 T cells in Susac syndrome. Germline V lookup: CDR1 MNHEY, CDR2 SVGAGI. This CDR3 region has 15 residues. With 2 bases removed from V and 1 base from J, the gap between germline ends came to 12 bases. Sequencing of TCR beta was carried out in blood CD8+ and CD4+ T cells. Negative isolation was used for CD8+ and CD4+ T cells, and FACS enrichment was applied to TEMRA cells. Reverse transcription of roughly 0.45 to 1 ug RNA was carried out with random hexamers. The method of amplification for TCR beta CDR3 was immunoSEQ multiplex PCR, covering 54 Vbeta and 13 Jbeta. TCRdb itself ran the immunoSEQ multiplex PCR reads through MiXCR, one entry per CDR3 protein. The repertoire holds around 150,000 distinct CDR3 sequences, with approximately 94% as singletons.

The chain recombines TRBV6-5 with TRBJ2-7, with a weak D call TRBD2 (6 bases). This sequence originates from a human donor with multiple sclerosis. Sequencing used CD4+ T cells from PBMCs. CDR3 protein: CASSYAAAGSYEQYF. CDR3 coding DNA: TGTGCCAGCAGTTACGCGGCGGCGGGGTCCTACGAGCAGTACTTC.